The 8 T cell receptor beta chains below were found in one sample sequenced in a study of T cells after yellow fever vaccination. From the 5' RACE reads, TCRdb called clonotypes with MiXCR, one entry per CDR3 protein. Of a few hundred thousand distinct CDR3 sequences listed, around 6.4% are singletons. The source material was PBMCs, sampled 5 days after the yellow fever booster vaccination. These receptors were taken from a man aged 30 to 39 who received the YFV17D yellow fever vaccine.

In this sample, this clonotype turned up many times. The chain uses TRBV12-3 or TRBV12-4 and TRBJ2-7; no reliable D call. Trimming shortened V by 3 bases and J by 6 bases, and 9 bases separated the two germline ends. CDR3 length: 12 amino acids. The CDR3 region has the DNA TGTGCCAGCAGTTTGTGGGGTACCGAGCAGTACTTC. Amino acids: CASSLWGTEQYF.

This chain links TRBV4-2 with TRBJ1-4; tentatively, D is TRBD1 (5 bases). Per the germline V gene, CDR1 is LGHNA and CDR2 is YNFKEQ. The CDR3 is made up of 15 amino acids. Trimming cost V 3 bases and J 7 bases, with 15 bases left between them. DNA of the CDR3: TGTGCCAGCAGCCAGGGGGGTGATTTTGCTGAAAAACTGTTTTTT. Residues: CASSQGGDFAEKLFF.

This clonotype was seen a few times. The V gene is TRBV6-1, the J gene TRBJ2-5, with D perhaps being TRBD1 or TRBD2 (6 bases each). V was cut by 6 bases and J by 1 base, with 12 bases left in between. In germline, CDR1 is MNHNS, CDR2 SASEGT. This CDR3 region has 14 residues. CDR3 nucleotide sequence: TGTGCCAGCAGAGAACAGGGACTCCAAGAGACCCAGTACTTC. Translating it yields CASREQGLQETQYF.

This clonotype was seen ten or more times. CDR3 nucleotides: TGCAGTGCTTCCCCGCGGGAGTTCTCCTACAATGAGCAGTTCTTC. It yields the protein CSASPREFSYNEQFF. This chain uses TRBV20-1 with TRBJ2-1, with 7 bases identical to TRBD2. CDR1 and CDR2 from the germline V gene are DFQATT and SNEGSKA (reference sequence). Trimming removed 5 bases from V and 0 bases from J; junction bases left unmatched: 7. This CDR3 spans 15 amino acids.

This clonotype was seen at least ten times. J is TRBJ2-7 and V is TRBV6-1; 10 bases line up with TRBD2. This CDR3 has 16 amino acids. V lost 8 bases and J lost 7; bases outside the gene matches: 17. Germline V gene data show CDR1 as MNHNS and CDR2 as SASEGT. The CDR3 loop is CASRSGRVLTREEQYF. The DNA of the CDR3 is TGTGCCAGCCGGAGCGGGAGGGTCCTTACCAGGGAAGAGCAGTACTTC.

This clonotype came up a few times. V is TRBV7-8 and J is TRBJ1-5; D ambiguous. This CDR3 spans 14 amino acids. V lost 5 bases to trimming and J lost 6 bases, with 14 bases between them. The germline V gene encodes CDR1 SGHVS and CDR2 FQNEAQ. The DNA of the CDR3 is TGTGCCAGCAGCCCAGACTTAATCGCTCAGCCCCAGCATTTT. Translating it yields CASSPDLIAQPQHF. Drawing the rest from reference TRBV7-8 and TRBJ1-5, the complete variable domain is GAGVSQSPRYKVAKRGQDVALRCDPISGHVSLFWYQQALGQGPEFLTYFQNEAQLDKSGLPSDRFFAERPEGSVSTLKIQRTQQEDSAVYLCASSPDLIAQPQHFGDGTRLSIL.

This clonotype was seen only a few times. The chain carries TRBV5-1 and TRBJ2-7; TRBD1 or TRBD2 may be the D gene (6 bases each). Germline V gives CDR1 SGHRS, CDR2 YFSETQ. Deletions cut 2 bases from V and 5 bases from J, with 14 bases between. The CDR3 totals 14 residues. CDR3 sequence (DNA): TGCGCCAGCAGCTTACGGGGGCCCCCCAACGAGCAGTACTTC. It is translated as CASSLRGPPNEQYF.

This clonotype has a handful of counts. The CDR3 here is CASSLDGGRETQYF. CDR3 coding DNA: TGCGCCAGCAGCTTGGACGGGGGGCGTGAGACCCAGTACTTC. V gene TRBV5-1 combines with J gene TRBJ2-5; D might be TRBD2 (7 bases). Deletions cut 0 bases from V and 5 bases from J, with 11 bases between. The CDR3 runs to 14 residues. Germline CDR1 reads SGHRS; CDR2 reads YFSETQ. The complete variable domain, with remaining parts taken from reference TRBV5-1 and TRBJ2-5, reads KAGVTQTPRYLIKTRGQQVTLSCSPISGHRSVSWYQQTPGQGLQFLFEYFSETQRNKGNFPGRFSGRQFSNSRSEMNVSTLELGDSALYLCASSLDGGRETQYFGPGTRLLVL.